This TCR beta chain comes out of a study of graft-versus-host responses after intestinal transplantation. Using immunoSEQ multiplex PCR, the repertoire was profiled, and TCRdb retains in-frame clones only, with some absent. Here the sample spans approximately 97,000 clones, around 93% being singletons. This CDR3 is 15 amino acids long. Germline V gene lookup returns CDR1 LNHDA and CDR2 SQIVND (reference sequence). V gave up 3 bases and J gave up 4 bases, with 14 bases separating them. Turning to this clone: The antigen is not known.

The rearrangement links TRBV19 to TRBJ2-3; D possibly corresponds to TRBD2 (6 bases). This TCR was recovered from a human donor who was the organ donor for an intestinal transplant. Material: unstimulated CD8+ T cells sorted from spleen or lymph node cells, obtained before transplant. The CDR3 sequence: CASSIPRETADTQYF. The CDR3 coding sequence is TGTGCCAGTAGTATTCCCCGGGAGACTGCAGATACGCAGTATTTT.